This is a list of T cell receptor beta chains from one sample in a study of radiation and T cells in renal cell carcinoma. Measured with immunoSEQ multiplex PCR; TCRdb has only the in-frame clones, and not every one. The repertoire holds approximately 170,000 clones, with about 85% as singletons. This sample comprised blood, obtained from a patient whose treatment included radiotherapy and nephrectomy. These receptors were collected from a woman aged 45-60 years with renal cell carcinoma. The conserved cysteine and the conserved F or W are not part of the CDR3 here. Each record gives: J gene, V gene, clone size, CDR3 length, CDR3 protein. Some rows have no size entry. The others give once, few or many, or a class for an expanded clone.

TRBJ1-2	TRBV2	.	11	ASSEARNYGYT
TRBJ1-1	TRBV7-8	.	11	ASSLRGATEAF
TRBJ2-4	TRBV4-3	.	15	ASSQDLQAIAKNIQY
TRBJ2-1	TRBV14	.	15	ASSQDYGRSSYNEQF
TRBJ1-1	TRBV4-1	.	11	ASSQAGRVEAF
TRBJ1-1	TRBV19	.	11	ASTPYPGPEAF
TRBJ2-5	TRBV7-2	once	12	ASGQGVLGETQY
TRBJ2-5	TRBV7-9	.	10	ASRSGRETQY
TRBJ1-2	TRBV29-1	once	10	SVTDRGPGYT
TRBJ2-5	TRBV15	.	17	ATSPRGTSGGWAIETQY